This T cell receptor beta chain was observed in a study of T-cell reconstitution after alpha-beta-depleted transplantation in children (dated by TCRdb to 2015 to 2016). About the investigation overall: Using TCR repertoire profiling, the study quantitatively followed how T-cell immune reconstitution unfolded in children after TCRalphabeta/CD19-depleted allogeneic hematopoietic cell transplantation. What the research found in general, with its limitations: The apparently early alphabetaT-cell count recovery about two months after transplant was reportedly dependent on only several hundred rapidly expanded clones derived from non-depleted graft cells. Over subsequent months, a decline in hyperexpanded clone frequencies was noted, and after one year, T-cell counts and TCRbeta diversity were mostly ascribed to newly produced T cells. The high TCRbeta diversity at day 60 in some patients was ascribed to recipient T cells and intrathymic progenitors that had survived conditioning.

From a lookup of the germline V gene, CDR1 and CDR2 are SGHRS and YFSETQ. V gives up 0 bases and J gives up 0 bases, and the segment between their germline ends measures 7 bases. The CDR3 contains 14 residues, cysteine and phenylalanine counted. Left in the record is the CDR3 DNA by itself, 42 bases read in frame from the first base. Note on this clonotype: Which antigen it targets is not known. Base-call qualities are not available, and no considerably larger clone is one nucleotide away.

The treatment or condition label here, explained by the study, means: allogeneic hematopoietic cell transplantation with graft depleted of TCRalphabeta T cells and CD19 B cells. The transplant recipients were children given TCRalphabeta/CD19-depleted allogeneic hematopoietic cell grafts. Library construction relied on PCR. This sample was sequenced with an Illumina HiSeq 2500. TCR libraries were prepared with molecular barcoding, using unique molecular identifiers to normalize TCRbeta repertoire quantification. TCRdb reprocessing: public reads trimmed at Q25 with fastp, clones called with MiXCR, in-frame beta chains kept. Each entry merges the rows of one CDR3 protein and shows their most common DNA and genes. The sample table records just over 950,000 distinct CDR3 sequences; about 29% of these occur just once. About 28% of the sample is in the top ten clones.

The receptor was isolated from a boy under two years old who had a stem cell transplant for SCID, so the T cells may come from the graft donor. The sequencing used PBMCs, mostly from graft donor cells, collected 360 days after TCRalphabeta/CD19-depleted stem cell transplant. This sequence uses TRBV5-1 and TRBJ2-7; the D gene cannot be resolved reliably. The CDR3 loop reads CASSLDPISYEQYF. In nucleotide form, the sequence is TGCGCCAGCAGCTTGGACCCAATCTCCTACGAGCAGTACTTC.